These T cell receptor beta chains were read from a single sample in a study of T cell responses to AZD1222 COVID-19 vaccine. The data were produced by immunoSEQ multiplex PCR, yet TCRdb's version contains in-frame clones alone and is incomplete. The sample has some 120,000 clones; about 92% are singletons. The sample in question was peripheral blood, obtained on day 0 of AZD1222 vaccination. Receptor source: an adult in good health. CDR3s include the opening cysteine and the closing phenylalanine or tryptophan. Expanded clones get a size class; other rows say once, few or many, or leave the size out.

TRBJ2-7 | NA | TRBV9 | CASSPRDSYYEQYF
TRBJ1-1 | NA | TRBV28 | CASSLQRVGNTEAFF
TRBJ1-2 | NA | TRBV14 | CASSQDLSRTVTF
TRBJ1-6 | NA | TRBV25-1 | CASSEYPNSPLHF
TRBJ2-3 | NA | TRBV6-1 | CASSGSLAGGSTDTQYF
TRBJ2-5 | NA | TRBV30 | CAWWTGGDETQYF
TRBJ2-3 | NA | TRBV12-3/TRBV12-4 | CASSLRGADTQYF
TRBJ1-6 | NA | TRBV27 | CTVRGGLSPLHF
TRBJ2-3 | NA | TRBV29-1 | CSAVTLSTQYF
TRBJ2-1 | NA | TRBV7-9 | CASPNEQFF
TRBJ2-5 | NA | TRBV19 | CASSIWGGDETQYF
TRBJ2-1 | NA | TRBV10-3 | CAITPGLAGGQNEQFF
TRBJ1-4 | NA | TRBV5-1 | CASSTVGGGNEKLFF
TRBJ2-3 | NA | TRBV19 | CASSLASTDTQYF
TRBJ2-1 | NA | TRBV4-1 | CASSQLLSSGINSYNEQFF
TRBJ2-3 | NA | TRBV28 | CASRNTGYPDTQYF
TRBJ2-2 | once | TRBV27 | CASSLVRAGAGELFF
TRBJ2-6 | NA | TRBV28 | CASSSFPGRNSGANVLTF
TRBJ1-2 | NA | TRBV6-5 | CASRPLGASVGYTF
TRBJ2-3 | NA | TRBV10-3 | CAISLGQGGTDTQYF
TRBJ1-5 | NA | TRBV4-1 | CASSQGGSGNQPQHF
TRBJ2-5 | NA | TRBV7-2 | CASSLTGVETQYF
TRBJ2-6 | NA | TRBV4-1 | CASSPGAMGANVLTF
TRBJ2-3 | NA | TRBV7-3 | CASSLTGPDTQYF
TRBJ2-7 | NA | TRBV12-3/TRBV12-4 | CASSAADYEQYF
TRBJ1-1 | NA | TRBV5-5 | CASIPTGHLNTEAFF
TRBJ1-2 | NA | TRBV27 | CASTSPGQGAEGYTF
TRBJ1-1 | NA | TRBV29-1 | CSVKGTGSGTEAFF
TRBJ1-5 | NA | TRBV18 | CASSSRGFNQPQHF
TRBJ2-7 | NA | TRBV10-3 | CAITSGQGAYEQYF
TRBJ2-7 | NA | TRBV18 | CASSPLVSDHEQYF
TRBJ1-1 | NA | TRBV5-6 | CASSSGHPNTEAFF
TRBJ2-1 | NA | TRBV19 | CASSASGRGHNEQFF
TRBJ2-5 | NA | TRBV4-1 | CASSQVWLAKETQYF
TRBJ1-1 | NA | TRBV18 | CASSWQKNTEAFF
TRBJ2-2 | NA | TRBV7-9 | CASSLSLAGPTGELFF
TRBJ2-5 | NA | TRBV11-2 | CASSLLAGQTQYF
TRBJ2-7 | NA | TRBV4-1 | CASSRREGESSYEQYF
TRBJ2-7 | NA | TRBV7-9 | CASSKGEGLNEQYF
TRBJ2-7 | few | TRBV2 | CASRELAGGFNNYEQYF
TRBJ2-5 | NA | TRBV6-5 | CASSRNHGETQYF
TRBJ1-6 | NA | TRBV18 | CASSPNRGPDNSPLHF
TRBJ2-1 | once | TRBV27 | CASSFSIYEQFF
TRBJ2-1 | NA | TRBV2 | CASSDPERETEQFF